Below, one T cell receptor (beta chain) is given with its context. Its target is not known. The data were taken from a study of post-analysis software for immune sequencing data. Study-level background: In terms of disease course, relapsing-remitting, secondary progressive and progressive-relapsing multiple sclerosis were included.

V was pared by 3 bases and J by 0 bases, with 4 bases of the junction left unmatched. The germline gives CDR1 SGHTA, CDR2 FQGTGA. The CDR3 sequence is 18 residues long. Built from TCR beta cDNA, the libraries had unique molecular identifiers in them. TCRdb re-called the PCR reads through MiXCR, storing one row per CDR3 protein. The repertoire holds roughly 870,000 distinct CDR3 sequences, 53% seen once, with over 4% in the top ten. Broader study findings: Significantly lower normalized Chao1 diversity was found in patients with multiple sclerosis relative to controls. With TRBV5-6, TRBV5-1 and TRBV20-1 included, about five TRBV segments were more frequent in patients than in controls.

The sequenced sample consisted of blood. The receptor's source is a girl aged 10-17 years with multiple sclerosis. This chain uses TRBV7-3 with TRBJ2-1, with 14 bases that match TRBD2. The CDR3 loop reads CASSLGTSGGSSYNEQFF. DNA for the CDR3: TGTGCCAGCAGCTTGGGGACTAGCGGGGGCAGCTCCTACAATGAGCAGTTCTTC.